The 9 T cell receptor beta chains below all came from one sample that was sequenced in a study of a mutant IDH1 vaccine in newly diagnosed glioma. Time point denoted: week 47, end of study. Vaccination comprised doses that each held 300 ug of mutant IDH1 20-mer peptide, plus topical imiquimod. These TCRs' antigens remain unknown. Sequencing used immunoSEQ multiplex PCR; TCRdb keeps in-frame clones, though not all of them. The profile covers 50,000 or so clones, with approximately 84% appearing a single time and 4.3% taken by the ten largest. The sample consisted of PBMCs, taken from a glioma patient whose treatment included an IDH1 peptide vaccine. The receptors derive from a woman in her twenties or thirties with glioma. Some clones in this sample may be carry-over from other donors' samples.

V gene TRBV4-1 combines with J gene TRBJ2-7; TRBD2 aligns across 8 bases. The CDR3 covers 15 residues. The germline gives CDR1 MGHRA, CDR2 YSYEKL. V was clipped by 3 bases and J by 2 bases; unmatched bases: 6. CDR3 loop: CASSHFSGGPYEQYF. The CDR3 DNA follows: TGCGCCAGCAGCCACTTTTCGGGAGGGCCCTACGAGCAGTACTTC.

The CDR3 sequence: CSVDGPGQKLFF. As DNA, the CDR3 is TGCAGCGTTGATGGCCCCGGACAAAAACTGTTTTTT. The chain links TRBV29-1 to TRBJ1-4; D is unclear. CDR3 length: 12 amino acids. CDR1 SQVTM and CDR2 ANQGSEA come from the germline V gene. Trimming removed 3 bases from V and 9 bases from J, with 11 bases in between.

Here the CDR3 DNA reads TGCAGCGTTGTAGAAGGGAATGAAGCTTTCTTT. This translates into CSVVEGNEAFF. This chain connects TRBV29-1 to TRBJ1-1, with D hard to call. V was pared by 4 bases and J by 7 bases, with 10 bases between. The CDR3 is made up of 11 amino acids. From germline, CDR1 is SQVTM and CDR2 ANQGSEA.

V and J are TRBV6-1 and TRBJ2-3, with D perhaps assigned TRBD1 or TRBD2 (5 bases each). The V gene's germline CDR1 is MNHNS and CDR2 SASEGT. The CDR3 consists of 15 residues. The V end was cut by 5 bases, the J end by 6 bases, with 18 bases between. The CDR3 reads CASSRGPPGYDTQYF. CDR3 coding DNA: TGTGCCAGCAGTCGGGGACCCCCGGGCTATGATACGCAGTATTTT.

This chain joins TRBV7-6 and TRBJ2-7, with TRBD1 as a possible D gene (6 bases). The CDR3 extends over 16 amino acids. Looked up from germline, CDR1 is SGHVS and CDR2 is FNYEAQ. V shed 3 bases and J shed 0 bases, with 15 bases lying between them. CDR3 residues: CASSFLTGQSSYEQYF. The DNA for the CDR3 is TGTGCCAGCAGCTTCTTGACCGGACAGAGCTCCTACGAGCAGTACTTC.

The genes are TRBV30 and TRBJ2-7; 7 positions match TRBD2. The CDR3 runs to 12 residues. Germline lookup yields CDR1 GTSNPN and CDR2 SVGIG (reference sequence). Trimming took 2 bases from V and 5 from J; bases not matched to a gene: 3. The chain's CDR3 is CAWSLTSNEQYF. The CDR3 bases are TGTGCCTGGAGTTTGACTAGCAACGAGCAGTACTTC.

V is TRBV7-9 and J is TRBJ2-3; perhaps TRBD1 as D (5 bases). This CDR3 contains 15 residues. In germline, CDR1 is SEHNR, CDR2 FQNEAQ (reference sequence). V gave up 4 bases and J gave up 0 bases, with 11 bases separating them. In DNA, the CDR3 is TGTGCCAGCAGCTCGACAGCCTCTAGCACAGATACGCAGTATTTT. This encodes CASSSTASSTDTQYF.

The chain has TRBV9 and TRBJ2-7, with D perhaps matching TRBD2 (6 bases). CDR3 size: 12 residues. Deletions cut 7 bases from V and 5 bases from J, with 13 bases between. Germline assignment: CDR1 SGDLS and CDR2 YYNGEE. This chain's CDR3 is CASASEVNEQYF. DNA of the CDR3: TGTGCCAGCGCTAGCGAGGTGAACGAGCAGTACTTC.

V usage is TRBV5-6 and J usage is TRBJ1-2, with unresolved D. Germline V gene data show CDR1 as SGHDT and CDR2 as YYEEEE. The CDR3 extends over 12 amino acids. The V end was cut by 0 bases, the J end by 4 bases, with 4 bases between. CDR3 DNA sequence: TGTGCCAGCAGCTTGGCTACCTATGGCTACACCTTC. Amino acids: CASSLATYGYTF.